This T cell receptor (beta chain) is from a study of T cell responses to AZD1222 COVID-19 vaccine. General study results and limits: Reports say nearly half of spike-specific TCRs go after unmutated variant regions. Repertoire sampling happened only post peak T cell response.

Data came from immunoSEQ multiplex PCR; TCRdb stores just in-frame clones and leaves some out. Of some 74,000 clones listed, roughly 87% were seen once; the top ten hold approximately 1.2%. The CDR3 runs 16 residues. Germline CDR1 LGHNA, CDR2 YNFKEQ. V was clipped by 0 bases and J by 7 bases; unmatched bases: 4. As regards this clone: Its cognate antigen is unknown.

Sample: peripheral blood, taken 28 days after the second AZD1222 dose. The gene calls are TRBV4-2 and TRBJ2-1; 12 bases align to TRBD2. This receptor was obtained from an adult who received the AZD1222 COVID-19 vaccine. This CDR3 reads CASSQDLGTSGNEQFF. The CDR3 nucleotides are TGTGCCAGCAGCCAAGATCTTGGGACTAGCGGGAATGAGCAGTTCTTC.